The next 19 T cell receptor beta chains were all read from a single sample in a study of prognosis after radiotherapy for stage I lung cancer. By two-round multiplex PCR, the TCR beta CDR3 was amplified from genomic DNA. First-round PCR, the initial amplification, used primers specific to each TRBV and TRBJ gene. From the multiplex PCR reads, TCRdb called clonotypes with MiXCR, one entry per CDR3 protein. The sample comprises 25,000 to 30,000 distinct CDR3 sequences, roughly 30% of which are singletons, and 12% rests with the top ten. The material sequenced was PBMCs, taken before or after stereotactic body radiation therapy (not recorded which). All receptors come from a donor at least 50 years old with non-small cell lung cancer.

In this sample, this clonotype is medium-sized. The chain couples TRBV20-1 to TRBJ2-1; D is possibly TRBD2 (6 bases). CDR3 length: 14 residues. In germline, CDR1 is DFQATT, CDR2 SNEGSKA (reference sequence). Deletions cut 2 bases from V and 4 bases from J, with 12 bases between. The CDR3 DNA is TGCAGTGCTAGACCCTTGGGACTTTACAATGAGCAGTTCTTC. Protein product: CSARPLGLYNEQFF.

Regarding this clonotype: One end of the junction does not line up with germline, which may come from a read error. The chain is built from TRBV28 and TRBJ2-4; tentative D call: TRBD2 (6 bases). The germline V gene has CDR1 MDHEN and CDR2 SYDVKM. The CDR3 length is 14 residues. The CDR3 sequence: CASRKRAPKSIQYF. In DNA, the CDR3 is TGTGCCAGCAGGAAGCGGGCACCCAAAAGCATTCAGTACTTC. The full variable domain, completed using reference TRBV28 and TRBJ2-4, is DVKVTQSSRYLVKRTGEKVFLECVQDMDHENMFWYRQDPGLGLRLIYFSYDVKMKEKGDIPEGYSVSREKKERFSLILESASTNQTSMYLCASRKRAPKSIQYFGAGTRLSVL.

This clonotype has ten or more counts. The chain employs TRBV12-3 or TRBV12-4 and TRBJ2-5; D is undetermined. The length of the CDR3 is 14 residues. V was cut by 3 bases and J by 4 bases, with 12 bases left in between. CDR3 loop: CASSLAGSIETQYF. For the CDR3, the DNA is TGTGCCAGCAGTTTGGCTGGTAGCATAGAGACCCAGTACTTC.

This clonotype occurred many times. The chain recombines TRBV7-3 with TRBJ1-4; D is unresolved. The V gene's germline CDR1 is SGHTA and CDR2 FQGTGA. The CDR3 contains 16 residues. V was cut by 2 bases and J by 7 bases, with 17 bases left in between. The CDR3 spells CASSLEASRAIEKLFF. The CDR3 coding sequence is TGTGCCAGCAGCTTAGAAGCCTCCCGGGCCATTGAAAAACTGTTTTTT. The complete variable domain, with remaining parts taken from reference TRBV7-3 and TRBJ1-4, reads GAGVSQTPSNKVTEKGKYVELRCDPISGHTALYWYRQSLGQGPEFLIYFQGTGAADDSGLPNDRFFAVRPEGSVSTLKIQRTERGDSAVYLCASSLEASRAIEKLFFGSGTQLSVL.

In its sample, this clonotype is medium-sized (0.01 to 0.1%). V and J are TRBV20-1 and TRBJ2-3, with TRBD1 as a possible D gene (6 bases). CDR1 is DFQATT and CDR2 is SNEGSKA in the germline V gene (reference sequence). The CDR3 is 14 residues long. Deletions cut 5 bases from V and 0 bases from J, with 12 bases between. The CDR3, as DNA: TGCAGTGCTCGGGACATCTCTAGCACAGATACGCAGTATTTT. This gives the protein CSARDISSTDTQYF.

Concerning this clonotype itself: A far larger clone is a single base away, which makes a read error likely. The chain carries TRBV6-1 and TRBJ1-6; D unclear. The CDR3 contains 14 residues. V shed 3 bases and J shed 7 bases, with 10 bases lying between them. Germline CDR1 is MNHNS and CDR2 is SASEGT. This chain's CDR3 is CASSDWRGNSPLHF. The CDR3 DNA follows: TGTGCCAGCAGTGATTGGAGAGGAAATTCACCCCTCCACTTT.

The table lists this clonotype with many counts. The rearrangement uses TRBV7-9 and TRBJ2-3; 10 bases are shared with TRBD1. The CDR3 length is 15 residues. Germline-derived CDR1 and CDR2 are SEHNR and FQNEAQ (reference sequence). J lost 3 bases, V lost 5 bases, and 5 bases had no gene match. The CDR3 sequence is CASSTGTGETDTQYF. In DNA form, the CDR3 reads TGTGCCAGCAGCACCGGGACAGGGGAGACAGATACGCAGTATTTT.

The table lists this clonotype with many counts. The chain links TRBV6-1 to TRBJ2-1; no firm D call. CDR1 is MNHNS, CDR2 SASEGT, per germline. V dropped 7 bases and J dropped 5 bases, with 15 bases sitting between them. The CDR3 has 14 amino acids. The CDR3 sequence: CASTSLPYNNEQFF. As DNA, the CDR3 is TGTGCCAGCACCTCCCTCCCCTATAACAATGAGCAGTTCTTC.

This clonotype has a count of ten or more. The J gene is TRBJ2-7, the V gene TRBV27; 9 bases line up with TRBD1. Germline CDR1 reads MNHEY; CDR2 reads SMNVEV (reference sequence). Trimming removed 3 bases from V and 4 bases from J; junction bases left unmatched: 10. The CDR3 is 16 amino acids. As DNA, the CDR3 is TGTGCCAGCAGTTTCCGGACAGGGGCCAAACTATACGAGCAGTACTTC. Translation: CASSFRTGAKLYEQYF.

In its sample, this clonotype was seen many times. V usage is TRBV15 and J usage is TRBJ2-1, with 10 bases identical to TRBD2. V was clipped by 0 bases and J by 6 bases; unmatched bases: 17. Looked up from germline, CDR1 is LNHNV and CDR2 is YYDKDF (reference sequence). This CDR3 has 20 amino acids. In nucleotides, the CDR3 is TGTGCCACCAGCAGAGATCCCCGAGTATTAGCGGGGGGTCTTGGCAATGAGCAGTTCTTC. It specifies CATSRDPRVLAGGLGNEQFF.

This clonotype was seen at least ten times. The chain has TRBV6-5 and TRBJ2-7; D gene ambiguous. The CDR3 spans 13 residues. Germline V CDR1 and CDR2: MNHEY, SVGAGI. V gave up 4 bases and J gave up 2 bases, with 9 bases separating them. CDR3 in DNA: TGTGCCAGCAGTTTGTCCGTCGCCTACGAGCAGTACTTC. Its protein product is CASSLSVAYEQYF.

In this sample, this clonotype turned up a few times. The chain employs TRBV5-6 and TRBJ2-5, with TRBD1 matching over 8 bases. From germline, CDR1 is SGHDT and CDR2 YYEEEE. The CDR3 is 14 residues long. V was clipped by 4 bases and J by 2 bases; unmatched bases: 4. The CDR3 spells CASSKGTGQETQYF. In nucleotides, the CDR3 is TGTGCCAGCAGCAAAGGGACAGGACAAGAGACCCAGTACTTC.

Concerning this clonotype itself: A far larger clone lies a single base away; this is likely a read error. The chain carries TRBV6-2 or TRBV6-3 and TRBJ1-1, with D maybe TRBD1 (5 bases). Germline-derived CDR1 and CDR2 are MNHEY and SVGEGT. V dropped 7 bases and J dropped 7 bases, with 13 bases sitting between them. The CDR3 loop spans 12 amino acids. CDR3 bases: TGTGCCAGCAACGCGCATGGGGGTGAAGCTTTCTTT. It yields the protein CASNAHGGEAFF.

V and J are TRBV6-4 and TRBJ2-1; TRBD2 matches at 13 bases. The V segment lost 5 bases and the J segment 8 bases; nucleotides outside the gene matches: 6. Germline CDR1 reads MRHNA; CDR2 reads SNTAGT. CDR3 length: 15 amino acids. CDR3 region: CASSLRTSGSHEQFF. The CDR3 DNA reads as TGTGCCAGCAGTCTACGGACTAGCGGGAGCCATGAGCAGTTCTTC.

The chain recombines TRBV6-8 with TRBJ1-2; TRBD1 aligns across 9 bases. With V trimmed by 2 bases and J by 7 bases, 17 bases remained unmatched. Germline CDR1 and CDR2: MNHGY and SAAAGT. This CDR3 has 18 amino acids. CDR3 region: CASSYTPSGTGSRRGYTF. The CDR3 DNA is TGTGCCAGCAGTTACACGCCCTCCGGGACAGGGTCTCGTCGTGGCTACACCTTC.

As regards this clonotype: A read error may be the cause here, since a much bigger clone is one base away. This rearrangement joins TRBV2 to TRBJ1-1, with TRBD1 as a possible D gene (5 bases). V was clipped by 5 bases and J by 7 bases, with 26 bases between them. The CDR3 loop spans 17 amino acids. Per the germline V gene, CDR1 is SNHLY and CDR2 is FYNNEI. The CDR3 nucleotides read TGTGCCAGCAGTTTTCCCGTCGGCTTTCGGGGGAGTGATGAAGCTTTCTTT. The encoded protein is CASSFPVGFRGSDEAFF.

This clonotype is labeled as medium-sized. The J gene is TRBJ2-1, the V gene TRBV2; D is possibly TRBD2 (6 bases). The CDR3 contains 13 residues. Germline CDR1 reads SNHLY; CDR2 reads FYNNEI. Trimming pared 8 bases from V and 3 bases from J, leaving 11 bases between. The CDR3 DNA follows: TGTGCCAGCCTATCGGGGGACTACAATGAGCAGTTCTTC. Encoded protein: CASLSGDYNEQFF. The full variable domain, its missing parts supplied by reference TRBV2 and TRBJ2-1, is EPEVTQTPSHQVTQMGQEVILRCVPISNHLYFYWYRQILGQKVEFLVSFYNNEISEKSEIFDDQFSVERPDGSNFTLKIRSTKLEDSAMYFCASLSGDYNEQFFGPGTRLTVL.

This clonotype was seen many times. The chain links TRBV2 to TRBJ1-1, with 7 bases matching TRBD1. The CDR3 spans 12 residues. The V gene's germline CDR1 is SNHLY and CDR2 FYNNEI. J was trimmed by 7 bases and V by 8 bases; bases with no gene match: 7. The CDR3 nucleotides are TGTGCCAGCGTCCGGCAGGGGGGTGAAGCTTTCTTT. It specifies CASVRQGGEAFF.

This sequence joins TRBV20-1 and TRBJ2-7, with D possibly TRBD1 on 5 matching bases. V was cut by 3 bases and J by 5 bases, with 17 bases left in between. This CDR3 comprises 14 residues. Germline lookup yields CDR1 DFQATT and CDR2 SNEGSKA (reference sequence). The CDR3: CSASGPSGIHEQYF. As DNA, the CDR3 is TGCAGTGCTAGCGGGCCATCAGGGATCCACGAGCAGTACTTC.